This TCR beta chain appears in the sequencing data of a study of CD8 T cells in ankylosing spondylitis. The CDR3 extends over 15 amino acids. CDR1 DFQATT and CDR2 SNEGSKA come from the germline V gene (reference sequence). V shed 0 bases and J 0 bases; nucleotides not matched to a gene: 5. General study points: Before this, some motif variants had been reported in reactive arthritis synovial fluid and blood. About 8 highly homologous variants made up a TCR beta motif, and this motif appeared characteristic of ankylosing spondylitis blood. Reportedly, significant enrichment of disease-linked clones occurred in matched ankylosing spondylitis synovial fluid. Disease-linked clones proved CD8+ and comparatively uncommon in peripheral blood.

Details on this clonotype: Its target is unknown.

TCRdb analysed the 5' RACE reads with MiXCR anew, one entry per CDR3 protein. The data show over 200,000 distinct CDR3 sequences, with 15% to 20% seen just once and more than 40% held by the top ten. This receptor was identified in a male donor with ankylosing spondylitis. The rearrangement uses TRBV20-1 and TRBJ2-7, with 7 bases lining up with TRBD1. The specimen was blood, either unsorted or a sorted T cell fraction (not recorded which). DNA of the CDR3: TGCAGTGCTAGAGATCTGCAGGGGGACTCCTACGAGCAGTACTTC. Protein sequence: CSARDLQGDSYEQYF.